This is a list of T cell receptor beta chains from one sample in a study of T cell repertoires in cytomegalovirus infection. MiXCR was run by TCRdb on the reads, yielding one entry per CDR3 protein. The sample consists of approximately 320,000 distinct CDR3 sequences, more than 8% of them appearing once. The sample was PBMCs. Receptors originate from a human donor in good health (CMV status not recorded). Some clones in this sample may be carry-over from other donors' samples. The CDR3 runs from the conserved cysteine through the conserved F or W. A D gene is named only where the DNA matches it firmly. Size values are once, few and many counts, or a class for expanded clones, and some rows have none.

clone_size,v_call,cdr3_length,d_call,j_call,cdr3_nt,cdr3_aa
few,TRBV7-2,12,.,TRBJ2-1,TGTGCCAGCAGCCCGACTAGAGATGAGCAGTTCTTC,CASSPTRDEQFF
many,TRBV7-9,15,.,TRBJ1-4,TGTGCCAGCAGCTGGGGAGACGCAACTAATGAAAAACTGTTTTTT,CASSWGDATNEKLFF
.,TRBV6-2/TRBV6-3,14,.,TRBJ2-7,TGTGCCAGCAGTTTGCGTCATAGGGCCTACGAGCAGTACTTC,CASSLRHRAYEQYF
many,TRBV7-2,14,.,TRBJ2-1,TGTGCCAGCAGCTTACGTGGGAGGAACAATGAGCAGTTCTTC,CASSLRGRNNEQFF
many,TRBV7-2,14,.,TRBJ2-1,TGTGCCAGCAGCCCCCCTACAAACTACAATGAGCAGTTCTTC,CASSPPTNYNEQFF
.,TRBV20-1,15,.,TRBJ1-4,TGCAGTGCTTTCCCAGGGTTGTCAACTAATGAAAAACTGTTTTTT,CSAFPGLSTNEKLFF
few,TRBV12-3/TRBV12-4,15,.,TRBJ1-5,TGTGCCAGCAAGCCCGCAGGGCTTAGCAATCAGCCCCAGCATTTT,CASKPAGLSNQPQHF
many,TRBV7-8,17,TRBD2,TRBJ2-1,TGTGCCAGCAGCTCAAGACTAGCGGGGGGATCATACAATGAGCAGTTCTTC,CASSSRLAGGSYNEQFF
.,TRBV28,15,.,TRBJ1-5,TGTGCCAGCAGTTGGGCAGGCGGAGGCAATCAGCCCCAGCATTTT,CASSWAGGGNQPQHF
few,TRBV28,16,.,TRBJ2-4,TGTGCCAGCAGTTCCCCATCAACCTCCGGCAAAAACATTCAGTACTTC,CASSSPSTSGKNIQYF
few,TRBV20-1,16,.,TRBJ2-5,TGCAGTGCTTTTCAGGAGGGTTCAGGGCCGGGGGAGACCCAGTACTTC,CSAFQEGSGPGETQYF
few,TRBV15,14,.,TRBJ1-3,TGTGCCACCAGCAGAGGTTTTTCTGGAAACACCATATATTTT,CATSRGFSGNTIYF
.,TRBV20-1,14,TRBD1,TRBJ2-7,TGCAGTGCTAGACGGGGACAGGGGGCGAACGAGCAGTACTTC,CSARRGQGANEQYF
.,TRBV7-9,13,.,TRBJ1-1,TGTGCCAGCAGAGCTAGGGGTAGCACTGAAGCTTTCTTT,CASRARGSTEAFF
few,TRBV19,11,.,TRBJ2-1,TGTGCCAGTAGTCCGGGGCTTGAGCAGTTCTTC,CASSPGLEQFF
many,TRBV7-3,17,TRBD1,TRBJ2-3,TGTGCCAGCAGCTTAACGCCAGGGGGAGTAGGCACAGATACGCAGTATTTT,CASSLTPGGVGTDTQYF
few,TRBV6-2/TRBV6-3,15,.,TRBJ2-7,TGTGCCAGCAGTCCCCCTGTGGCAGCTTCCTACGAGCAGTACTTC,CASSPPVAASYEQYF
few,TRBV7-2,16,TRBD1,TRBJ1-1,TGTGCCAGCAGTCGTCCCGGGACAGGGCCGAACACTGAAGCTTTCTTT,CASSRPGTGPNTEAFF
.,TRBV28,17,.,TRBJ2-4,TGTGCCAGCAGTTTTCCTCCCGGCGGAGTAGCCAAAAACATTCAGTACTTC,CASSFPPGGVAKNIQYF
.,TRBV11-2,12,TRBD1,TRBJ2-7,TGTGCCAGCAGCTTAGGGACAGGCGAGCAGTACTTC,CASSLGTGEQYF
many,TRBV7-2,12,.,TRBJ2-1,TGTGCCACAAAAGCAGGCTACAATGAGCAGTTCTTC,CATKAGYNEQFF
few,TRBV11-1,17,.,TRBJ2-7,TGTGCCAGCAGCTCCTCACGACGGGCCCTGAGCTCCTACGAGCAGTACTTC,CASSSSRRALSSYEQYF
many,TRBV19,13,TRBD2,TRBJ2-1,TGTGCCAGTAGTTTACTAGCGAGCAATGAGCAGTTCTTC,CASSLLASNEQFF
.,TRBV10-3,15,.,TRBJ1-1,TGTGCCATCAGTGAGTCGGGCCAGGCCAACACTGAAGCTTTCTTT,CAISESGQANTEAFF
few,TRBV6-8,15,TRBD2,TRBJ2-3,TGTGCCAGCAGTTACTGGAGCGGGGCCGCAGATACGCAGTATTTT,CASSYWSGAADTQYF
few,TRBV7-2,15,.,TRBJ2-1,TGTGCCAGCAGCTTCTTCGCGGGACCATACAATGAGCAGTTCTTC,CASSFFAGPYNEQFF
many,TRBV7-2,17,TRBD2,TRBJ2-5,TGTGCCAGCAGCTTAGCGCTCTTAGCGGGGAATCAAGAGACCCAGTACTTC,CASSLALLAGNQETQYF
few,TRBV25-1,12,.,TRBJ1-2,TGTGCCAGCGCTGGGCCCCGCGGGGGCTACACCTTC,CASAGPRGGYTF
.,TRBV6-5,11,.,TRBJ1-1,TGTGCCAGCAAAATAGCGACTGAAGCTTTCTTT,CASKIATEAFF
many,TRBV12-3/TRBV12-4,13,.,TRBJ1-5,TGTGCCAGCAGTTCCGGGGGAGGACAGCCCCAGCATTTT,CASSSGGGQPQHF